Sequencing of this T cell receptor beta chain was carried out in a study of T cells in women clearing cervical HPV infection. Overall study context: Cases: HPV16-related CIN3 or worse on histology, a couple of invasive cancers.

Generated by immunoSEQ multiplex PCR, the TCRdb table keeps only in-frame clones and is missing some. The sample has tens of thousands of clones; the top ten hold 8.5% to 14%. On this clone: From the germline J gene comes the end of the CDR3, since the read stops 3 residues before it.

Germline CDR1 is SGHDT and CDR2 is YYEEEE. This CDR3 comprises 13 residues. Trimming pared 1 base from V and 0 bases from J, leaving 5 bases between. Sequencing was carried out using blood buffy coat. This receptor was taken from a woman between 18 and 69 years old with a cervical HPV16 infection that either progressed to CIN3+ or cleared (not recorded which). The J gene is TRBJ2-7, the V gene TRBV5-6, with unresolved D. CDR3 bases read: TGTGCCAGCAGCTTGAGTAGCTCCTACGAG. It codes for CASSLSSSYE. The whole CDR3 protein is CASSLSSSYEQYF.